This T cell receptor beta chain was recovered during a study of T-cell reconstitution after alpha-beta-depleted transplantation in children. Trimming at V came to 5 bases and at J to 1 base, leaving 6 bases not matched to a gene. CDR3 length: 17 amino acids. Germline V gene data show CDR1 as KGHDR and CDR2 as SFDVKD. TCRbeta library construction was performed incorporating unique molecular identifiers. MiXCR, run by TCRdb on the PCR reads, gives a single entry per CDR3 protein. Seen here are under 250,000 distinct CDR3 sequences, under 30% observed once, and the top ten hold about 5%. This clonotype was counted ten times or more.

This material consisted of PBMCs, mostly from graft donor cells, taken 360 days after TCRalphabeta/CD19-depleted stem cell transplant. This chain links TRBV24-1 with TRBJ2-2, with 10 bases that match TRBD2. The source of this sequence is a female patient younger than 10 who had a stem cell transplant for congenital amegakaryocytic thrombocytopenia, so the T cells may come from the graft donor. This chain's CDR3 is CATSGPTSGLNTGELFF. CDR3 bases: TGTGCCACCAGTGGACCGACTAGCGGGTTGAACACCGGGGAGCTGTTTTTT.